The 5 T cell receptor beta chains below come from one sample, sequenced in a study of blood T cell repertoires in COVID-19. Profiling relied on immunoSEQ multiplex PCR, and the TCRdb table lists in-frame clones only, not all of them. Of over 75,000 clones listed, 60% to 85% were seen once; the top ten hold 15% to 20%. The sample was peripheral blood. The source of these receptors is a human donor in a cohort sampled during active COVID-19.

CDR3: CASSYVPQGMGETQYF. In DNA, the CDR3 is TGTGCCAGCAGTTACGTCCCACAGGGAATGGGGGAGACCCAGTACTTC. V usage is TRBV6-6 and J usage is TRBJ2-5, with a weak D call TRBD1 (6 bases). The CDR3 is made up of 16 amino acids. V was trimmed by 2 bases and J by 5 bases, leaving 18 bases between them. Germline CDR1 MNHNY, CDR2 SVGAGI (reference sequence).

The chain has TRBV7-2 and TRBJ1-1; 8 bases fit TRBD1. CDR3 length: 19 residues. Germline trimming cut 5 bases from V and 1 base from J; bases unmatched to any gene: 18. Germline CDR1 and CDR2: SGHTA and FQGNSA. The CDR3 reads CASSPETVRGRLTNTEAFF. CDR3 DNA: TGTGCCAGCAGCCCAGAAACAGTCAGGGGGCGCTTAACGAACACTGAAGCTTTCTTT.

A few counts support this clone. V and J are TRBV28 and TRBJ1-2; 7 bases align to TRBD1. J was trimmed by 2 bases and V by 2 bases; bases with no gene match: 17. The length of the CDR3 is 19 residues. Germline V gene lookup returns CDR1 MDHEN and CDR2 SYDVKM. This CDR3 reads CASSLPQGVYERGNYGYTF. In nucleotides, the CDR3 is TGTGCCAGCAGTTTACCCCAGGGGGTTTACGAGAGAGGAAACTATGGCTACACCTTC.

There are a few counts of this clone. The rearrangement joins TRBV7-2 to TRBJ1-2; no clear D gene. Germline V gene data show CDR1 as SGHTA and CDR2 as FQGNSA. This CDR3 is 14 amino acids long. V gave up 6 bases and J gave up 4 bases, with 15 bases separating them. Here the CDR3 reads CASSLMGEGYGYTF. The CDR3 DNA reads TGTGCCAGCAGTCTAATGGGTGAGGGCTATGGCTACACCTTC.

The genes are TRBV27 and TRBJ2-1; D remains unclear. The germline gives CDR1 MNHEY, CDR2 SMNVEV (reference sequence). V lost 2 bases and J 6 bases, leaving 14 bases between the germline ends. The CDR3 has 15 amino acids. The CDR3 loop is CASSLGIGFGNEQFF. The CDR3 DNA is TGTGCCAGCAGTTTAGGTATCGGTTTTGGCAATGAGCAGTTCTTC.